This TCR beta chain was observed in a study of T cell responses to AZD1222 COVID-19 vaccine. Sequencing used immunoSEQ multiplex PCR; TCRdb keeps in-frame clones, though not all of them. The repertoire has around 170,000 clones, roughly 88% of them found once; the top ten carry under 14%. The TCR originated in an adult who received the AZD1222 COVID-19 vaccine. The input for sequencing was peripheral blood, taken 28 days after the second AZD1222 dose.

CDR3 nucleotides: TGTGCCAGCAGCACTGGACTAGCGGAGAACACCGGGGAGCTGTTTTTT. It yields the protein CASSTGLAENTGELFF. This chain links TRBV7-2 with TRBJ2-2; 10 nucleotides match TRBD2. The CDR3 totals 16 residues. The junction had 4 bases not matched to a gene; V was cut back by 5 bases and J by 1 base. The germline V gene has CDR1 SGHTA and CDR2 FQGNSA.